The next 15 T cell receptor beta chains were all read from a single sample in a study of shared clonotypes between healthy human individuals. Here immunoSEQ multiplex PCR was the method, and the copy in TCRdb shows in-frame clones only, minus some. The sample gives millions of clones, roughly 95% of which show up once; about 1.1% is in the top ten. The naive CD8 subset, CD45RO-negative cells positively selected for CCR7, excluded terminally differentiated effector memory CD45RA+ cells. Sequenced material: naive CD8+ T cells sorted from blood. These receptor sequences come from a man younger than 30 in good health.

The gene calls are TRBV28 and TRBJ1-4, with 9 bases matching TRBD1. The ends lost 6 bases at V and 6 bases at J; junction bases unmatched: 5. The CDR3 runs to 14 residues. Germline CDR1 and CDR2: MDHEN and SYDVKM. The CDR3 DNA is TGTGCCAGCAGAACAGGGGGCGTGGATGAAAAACTGTTTTTT. Its protein product is CASRTGGVDEKLFF.

The chain combines TRBV30 with TRBJ1-1; 7 bases are a match to TRBD1. The J segment lost 11 bases and the V segment lost 2 bases, leaving 5 bases of the junction unmatched. The CDR3 extends over 11 amino acids. The germline CDR1 and CDR2 sequences are GTSNPN and SVGIG (reference sequence). The CDR3, as DNA: TGTGCCTGGAGTACAGGGGAGCGCGCTTTCTTT. This translates into CAWSTGERAFF.

V is TRBV7-2 and J is TRBJ1-2, with a tentative D call TRBD1 (6 bases). Germline CDR1 reads SGHTA; CDR2 reads FQGNSA. The CDR3 has 13 residues. V lost 5 bases to trimming and J lost 4 bases, with 11 bases between them. CDR3 in DNA: TGTGCCAGCAGCCAAGGGGGAGGCTATGGCTACACCTTC. Translation gives CASSQGGGYGYTF.

The V and J genes are TRBV25-1 and TRBJ2-1, with D unresolved. Germline loops: CDR1 MGHDK, CDR2 SYGVNS. V shed 1 base and J shed 6 bases, with 10 bases lying between them. The CDR3 is made up of 14 amino acids. The CDR3 region is CASSELRPVNEQFF. The DNA of the CDR3 is TGTGCCAGCAGTGAATTACGACCCGTCAATGAGCAGTTCTTC.

This rearrangement joins TRBV19 to TRBJ2-2; D remains unclear. V was trimmed by 7 bases and J by 4 bases, leaving 13 bases between them. CDR3 length: 14 amino acids. CDR1 is LNHDA and CDR2 is SQIVND in the germline V gene (reference sequence). CDR3 coding DNA: TGTGCCAGTATATCGGTGGCATTCACCGGGGAGCTGTTTTTT. Protein: CASISVAFTGELFF. The entire variable domain, with the rest obtained from reference TRBV19 and TRBJ2-2, is as follows: DGGITQSPKYLFRKEGQNVTLSCEQNLNHDAMYWYRQDPGQGLRLIYYSQIVNDFQKGDIAEGYSVSREKKESFPLTVTSAQKNPTAFYLCASISVAFTGELFFGEGSRLTVL.

As concerns this clone: In the same sample, other DNA sequences code for this CDR3. The CDR3 DNA is TGTGCCAGCAGTCCGCTCACCGGGGAGCTGTTTTTT. Translated, it gives CASSPLTGELFF. The chain combines TRBV27 with TRBJ2-2; D uncertain. The CDR3 length is 12 residues. The ends were cut back, 5 bases at V and 4 bases at J, with 5 bases in the middle. Germline CDR1 is MNHEY and CDR2 is SMNVEV (reference sequence).

The rearrangement uses TRBV5-1 and TRBJ1-6; 8 bases agree with TRBD1. The CDR3 is 14 residues long. CDR1 and CDR2 (germline): SGHRS, YFSETQ. With V trimmed by 2 bases and J by 10 bases, 5 bases remained unmatched. CDR3: CASSLRTGQSPLHF. CDR3 bases: TGCGCCAGCAGCTTAAGGACAGGGCAATCACCCCTCCACTTT. The full variable domain, its missing parts supplied by reference TRBV5-1 and TRBJ1-6, is KAGVTQTPRYLIKTRGQQVTLSCSPISGHRSVSWYQQTPGQGLQFLFEYFSETQRNKGNFPGRFSGRQFSNSRSEMNVSTLELGDSALYLCASSLRTGQSPLHFGNGTRLTVT.

The CDR3 DNA reads as TGTGCCGGACCGGGAGCCCACGGGGAGCTGTTTTTT. This encodes CAGPGAHGELFF. The gene calls are TRBV30 and TRBJ2-2; the D gene is possibly TRBD2 (6 bases). V lost 8 bases and J lost 7, with 14 bases in between. The germline CDR1 and CDR2 sequences are GTSNPN and SVGIG (reference sequence). The CDR3 has 12 amino acids. The variable domain in full, with the rest retrieved from reference TRBV30 and TRBJ2-2, is SQTIHQWPATLVQPVGSPLSLECTVEGTSNPNLYWYRQAAGRGLQLLFYSVGIGQISSEVPQNLSASRPQDRQFILSSKKLLLSDSGFYLCAGPGAHGELFFGEGSRLTVL.

The V gene is TRBV7-6, the J gene TRBJ2-7; possible D gene TRBD2, 6 bases. Trimming took 1 base from V and 1 from J, leaving 8 bases between them. Germline V gene sequence: CDR1 SGHVS, CDR2 FNYEAQ. CDR3 length: 14 residues. The CDR3 here is CASSLVGGSYEQYF. CDR3 DNA sequence: TGTGCCAGCAGCTTAGTGGGGGGATCCTACGAGCAGTACTTC.

This clone appeared once. Written as DNA, the CDR3 is TGTGCCAGCAGCTTCCGTCTCAGAGGGTTGGACACCGGGGAGCTGTTTTTT. Residues: CASSFRLRGLDTGELFF. The chain is built from TRBV5-6 and TRBJ2-2, with a weak D call TRBD2 (5 bases). The CDR3 contains 17 residues. Germline V gene lookup returns CDR1 SGHDT and CDR2 YYEEEE. Trimming stripped 2 bases from V and 3 bases from J, with 17 bases between.

The genes are TRBV28 and TRBJ2-7; 10 bases line up with TRBD2. V lost 6 bases to trimming and J lost 0 bases; unmatched junction nucleotides: 14. In germline, CDR1 is MDHEN, CDR2 SYDVKM. The CDR3 has 18 residues. The DNA for the CDR3 is TGTGCCAGCAGGCCCCCATTCGGTAGCGGGGGGAGCTCCTACGAGCAGTACTTC. Protein: CASRPPFGSGGSSYEQYF. Drawing the rest from reference TRBV28 and TRBJ2-7, the complete variable domain is DVKVTQSSRYLVKRTGEKVFLECVQDMDHENMFWYRQDPGLGLRLIYFSYDVKMKEKGDIPEGYSVSREKKERFSLILESASTNQTSMYLCASRPPFGSGGSSYEQYFGPGTRLTVT.

This chain joins TRBV10-3 and TRBJ2-1; D unresolved. V dropped 3 bases and J dropped 8 bases, with 8 bases sitting between them. The CDR3 spans 12 residues. The V gene's germline CDR1 is ENHRY and CDR2 SYGVKD. CDR3 sequence (DNA): TGTGCCATCAGTGAAAAGTCGGATGAGCAGTTCTTC. Its translation is CAISEKSDEQFF.

The V call is TRBV5-6, the J call TRBJ2-7; no firm D call. The V gene lost 0 bases and the J gene lost 0 bases, with 7 bases spanning the gap. The CDR3 runs 14 residues. Germline values: CDR1 SGHDT, CDR2 YYEEEE. CDR3 residues: CASSLDLSSYEQYF. The CDR3 coding sequence is TGTGCCAGCAGCTTGGACCTCTCCTCCTACGAGCAGTACTTC.

This clone was detected once. The chain uses TRBV6-1 and TRBJ1-2; D ambiguous. Germline V CDR1 and CDR2: MNHNS, SASEGT. V lost 0 bases, J lost 2 bases, and 7 bases lay in between. The CDR3 covers 14 residues. The CDR3 loop reads CASSEAPENYGYTF. Here the CDR3 DNA reads TGTGCCAGCAGTGAAGCCCCAGAGAACTATGGCTACACCTTC.

The V gene is TRBV15, the J gene TRBJ1-2; D possibly corresponds to TRBD1 (5 bases). Germline V gives CDR1 LNHNV, CDR2 YYDKDF (reference sequence). This CDR3 spans 13 amino acids. The ends were cut back, 0 bases at V and 7 bases at J, with 9 bases in the middle. DNA of the CDR3: TGTGCCACCAGCAGAGACGTCCAGGGTGGCTACACCTTC. It yields the protein CATSRDVQGGYTF.